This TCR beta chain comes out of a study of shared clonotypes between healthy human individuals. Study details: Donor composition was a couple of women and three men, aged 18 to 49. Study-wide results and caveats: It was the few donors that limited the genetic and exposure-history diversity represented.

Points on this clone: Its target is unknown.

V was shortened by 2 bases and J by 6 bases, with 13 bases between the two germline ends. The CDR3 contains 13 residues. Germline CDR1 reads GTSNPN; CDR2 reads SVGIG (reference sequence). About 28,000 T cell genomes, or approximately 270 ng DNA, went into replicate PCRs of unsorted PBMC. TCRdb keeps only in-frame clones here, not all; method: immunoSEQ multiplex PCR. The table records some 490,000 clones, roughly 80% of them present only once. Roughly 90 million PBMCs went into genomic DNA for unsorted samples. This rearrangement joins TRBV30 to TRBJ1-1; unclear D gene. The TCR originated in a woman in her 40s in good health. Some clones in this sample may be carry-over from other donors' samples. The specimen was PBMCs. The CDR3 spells CAWSNGMTPEAFF. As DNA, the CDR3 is TGTGCCTGGAGTAATGGCATGACCCCTGAAGCTTTCTTT.